This T cell receptor (beta chain) was found in a study of patients and donors after allogeneic stem cell transplantation. This CDR3 has 13 residues. Looked up from germline, CDR1 is DFQATT and CDR2 is SNEGSKA (reference sequence). A note on this clonotype: An end of the junction does not agree with germline; a read error may underlie this.

TCRdb used MiXCR to reprocess the RT-PCR reads, holding one entry per CDR3 protein. The data show approximately 250,000 distinct CDR3 sequences, around 14% seen once. This chain uses TRBV20-1 with TRBJ2-3; tentative D call: TRBD1 (7 bases). Sequenced input: blood, either unsorted or a sorted T cell fraction (not recorded which). The TCR comes from a human donor who was either an allogeneic HSCT recipient or a stem cell or donor lymphocyte infusion donor (not recorded which). It is not recorded whose cells these are; they may come from a transplant donor. The DNA of the CDR3 is TGCAGTGTAGCGCAGGGGGGACCAGATACGCAGTGTTTT. Its protein is CSVAQGGPDTQCF.